Each of the 19 T cell receptor beta chains below was sequenced from the same sample in a study of blood T cell repertoires in COVID-19. The data were produced by immunoSEQ multiplex PCR, yet TCRdb's version contains in-frame clones alone and is incomplete. The sample yields around 130,000 clones, about 81% seen once. Sequences were obtained from peripheral blood. The source is a woman older than 75 with acute or convalescent COVID-19.

The genes are TRBV23-1 and TRBJ2-7, with a possible D match to TRBD2 (5 bases). TRBV23-1 has ORF status, its function being uncertain. Trimming shortened V by 0 bases and J by 12 bases, and 21 bases separated the two germline ends. The CDR3 loop spans 15 amino acids. The CDR3 protein is CASSQSYWVVSRAYF. The CDR3 DNA reads as TGCGCCAGCAGTCAATCGTACTGGGTGGTCTCGAGGGCGTACTTC.

The chain combines TRBV12-5 with TRBJ2-5; no firm D call. V dropped 7 bases and J dropped 5 bases, with 8 bases sitting between them. This CDR3 spans 11 amino acids. CDR1 is LGHNT, CDR2 FRNRAP, per germline. In DNA form, the CDR3 reads TGTGCTAGTGCCCCCGGGGAGACCCAGTACTTC. Translation: CASAPGETQYF.

The rearrangement joins TRBV2 to TRBJ1-5; 8 bases match TRBD1. Germline CDR1 SNHLY, CDR2 FYNNEI. The CDR3 covers 14 residues. With 6 bases clipped from V and 3 bases from J, the junction kept 4 bases outside the gene matches. In nucleotides, the CDR3 is TGTGCCAGCAGAGCGGACAGGGTCAATCAGCCCCAGCATTTT. It codes for CASRADRVNQPQHF.

The V call is TRBV6-5, the J call TRBJ1-3, with no clear D. Trimming took 6 bases from V and 3 from J, leaving 9 bases between them. The CDR3 has 13 amino acids. CDR1 is MNHEY and CDR2 is SVGAGI in the germline V gene. The CDR3 loop is CASSPSVGNTIYF. CDR3 DNA: TGTGCCAGCAGCCCCAGTGTTGGAAACACCATATATTTT.

The chain joins TRBV3-1 (or the pseudogene TRBV3-2) to TRBJ2-1, with D possibly TRBD1 on 5 matching bases. Germline values: CDR1 LGHDT, CDR2 YNNKEL (reference sequence). Trimming pared 1 base from V and 6 bases from J, leaving 10 bases between. The CDR3 is 14 amino acids. CDR3 in amino acids: CASSQGLQGNEQFF. The CDR3 DNA follows: TGTGCCAGCAGCCAAGGCCTCCAGGGCAATGAGCAGTTCTTC.

This chain uses TRBV6-2 or TRBV6-3 with TRBJ1-1, with 10 nucleotides matching TRBD1. V was pared by 5 bases and J by 1 base, with 7 bases of the junction left unmatched. Germline CDR1 MNHEY, CDR2 SVGEGT. This CDR3 comprises 16 residues. DNA of the CDR3: TGTGCCAGCAGTGCACGACAGGGGGCGAGGAACACTGAAGCTTTCTTT. Amino acids: CASSARQGARNTEAFF.

The CDR3 nucleotides are TGCGCCAGCCAACCGCCTAGCGGGGGGGCCAATGAGCAGTTCTTC. It is translated as CASQPPSGGANEQFF. The V gene is TRBV5-1, the J gene TRBJ2-1, with 12 bases matching TRBD2. V lost 7 bases, J lost 6 bases, and 8 bases stayed unmatched. CDR1 SGHRS and CDR2 YFSETQ come from the germline V gene. The CDR3 is made up of 15 amino acids.

The chain joins TRBV27 to TRBJ1-2, with 10 bases lining up with TRBD1. Trimming removed 5 bases from V and 8 bases from J; junction bases left unmatched: 5. The germline gives CDR1 MNHEY, CDR2 SMNVEV (reference sequence). CDR3 size: 13 residues. CDR3 protein: CASSRQGASGYTF. CDR3 coding DNA: TGTGCCAGCAGTCGACAGGGGGCGAGCGGCTACACCTTC.

This chain joins TRBV27 and TRBJ1-4, with D unresolved. The V gene lost 2 bases and the J gene lost 0 bases, with 10 bases spanning the gap. This CDR3 region has 16 residues. Germline lookup yields CDR1 MNHEY and CDR2 SMNVEV (reference sequence). The CDR3 DNA reads as TGTGCCAGCAGTTTAAAGTACGGGACAACTAATGAAAAACTGTTTTTT. It yields the protein CASSLKYGTTNEKLFF.

The V and J genes are TRBV5-1 and TRBJ1-6; D unclear. Germline-derived CDR1 and CDR2 are SGHRS and YFSETQ. Trimming took off 6 bases at V and 1 base at J, with 11 bases between the two ends. The CDR3 has 15 amino acids. As DNA, the CDR3 is TGCGCCAGCATCCGAAGGACTTCCTATAATTCACCCCTCCACTTT. Protein: CASIRRTSYNSPLHF. The variable domain in full, completed from reference TRBV5-1 and TRBJ1-6, reads KAGVTQTPRYLIKTRGQQVTLSCSPISGHRSVSWYQQTPGQGLQFLFEYFSETQRNKGNFPGRFSGRQFSNSRSEMNVSTLELGDSALYLCASIRRTSYNSPLHFGNGTRLTVT.

The chain is built from TRBV5-1 and TRBJ1-6; perhaps TRBD1 as D (6 bases). The CDR3 totals 13 residues. Germline assignment: CDR1 SGHRS and CDR2 YFSETQ. The V end lost 0 bases, the J end lost 10 bases, and 8 bases lay between the germline ends. In nucleotides, the CDR3 is TGCGCCAGCAGCTTGGAGGGGGTCTCACCCCTCCACTTT. As protein: CASSLEGVSPLHF.

This clone was detected only a few times. The chain carries TRBV2 and TRBJ2-5, with 9 bases aligning to TRBD1. The trim removed 8 bases at V and 5 bases at J, leaving 9 bases unmatched. This CDR3 comprises 14 residues. The germline CDR1 and CDR2 sequences are SNHLY and FYNNEI. The CDR3 bases are TGTGCCAGCCGAAAACAGGGGGCGGGGGAGACCCAGTACTTC. It is translated as CASRKQGAGETQYF. Based on the CDR3 plus reference TRBV2 and TRBJ2-5, the full variable domain is EPEVTQTPSHQVTQMGQEVILRCVPISNHLYFYWYRQILGQKVEFLVSFYNNEISEKSEIFDDQFSVERPDGSNFTLKIRSTKLEDSAMYFCASRKQGAGETQYFGPGTRLLVL.

Of note for this clone: Germline is not matched at one junction end, which may reflect a read error. The chain has TRBV9 and TRBJ2-1, with 8 positions matching TRBD1. The CDR3 is 15 amino acids. Germline V gene lookup returns CDR1 SGDLS and CDR2 YYNGEE. CDR3 sequence (DNA): TGTGCCAGCAGCCCAACGACAGGGGCTTACAGTGAGCAGTTCTTC. Translated: CASSPTTGAYSEQFF.

In its sample, this clone was seen many times. The CDR3 spells CASSFMTPARGETQYF. The CDR3, as DNA: TGTGCCAGCAGCTTTATGACCCCCGCCAGGGGGGAGACCCAGTACTTC. This chain links TRBV5-4 with TRBJ2-5, with 7 bases fitting TRBD1. The CDR3 consists of 16 residues. V shed 2 bases, J shed 5 bases, and the junction held 12 bases outside the gene matches. CDR1 is SGHNT and CDR2 is YYREEE in the germline V gene (reference sequence).

This chain uses TRBV6-5 with TRBJ2-2; no clear D gene. This CDR3 is 11 amino acids long. The germline V gene has CDR1 MNHEY and CDR2 SVGAGI. V was clipped by 8 bases and J by 13 bases, with 14 bases between them. This CDR3 is CASSDRERLFF. CDR3 nucleotides: TGTGCCAGCTCGGATCGCGAGCGGCTGTTTTTT.

The chain uses TRBV6-7 and TRBJ2-4; possible D gene TRBD1, 5 bases. TRBV6-7 is an ORF, and what it does is uncertain. Trimming left V 0 bases short and J 0 bases short, with 9 bases between. The CDR3 runs to 16 residues. The CDR3 DNA is TGTGCCAGCAGTTACTCCCAGGGTGAAGCCAAAAACATTCAGTACTTC. Encoded protein: CASSYSQGEAKNIQYF.

The chain couples TRBV4-3 to TRBJ2-3, with D possibly TRBD2 on 7 matching bases. Germline loops: CDR1 LGHNA, CDR2 YSLEER. CDR3 length: 15 amino acids. Trimming stripped 5 bases from V and 4 bases from J, with 16 bases between. Here the CDR3 DNA reads TGCGCCAGCAGCAATACACAAGGGGGGGCAGATACGCAGTATTTT. Amino acids: CASSNTQGGADTQYF.

The rearrangement joins TRBV2 to TRBJ1-2, with a tentative D call TRBD1 (5 bases). Deletions cut 2 bases from V and 4 bases from J, with 11 bases between. This CDR3 comprises 14 residues. Germline-derived CDR1 and CDR2 are SNHLY and FYNNEI. CDR3 region: CASSELEGTYGYTF. CDR3 coding DNA: TGTGCCAGCAGTGAATTGGAGGGGACCTATGGCTACACCTTC.

The chain combines TRBV10-3 with TRBJ1-2; 10 positions match TRBD1. CDR3 length: 12 residues. The V gene's germline CDR1 is ENHRY and CDR2 SYGVKD. Trimming at V came to 6 bases and at J to 8 bases, leaving 3 bases not matched to a gene. The CDR3 region is CAIRGTGVGYTF. The DNA for the CDR3 is TGTGCCATCAGAGGGACAGGGGTCGGCTACACCTTC.